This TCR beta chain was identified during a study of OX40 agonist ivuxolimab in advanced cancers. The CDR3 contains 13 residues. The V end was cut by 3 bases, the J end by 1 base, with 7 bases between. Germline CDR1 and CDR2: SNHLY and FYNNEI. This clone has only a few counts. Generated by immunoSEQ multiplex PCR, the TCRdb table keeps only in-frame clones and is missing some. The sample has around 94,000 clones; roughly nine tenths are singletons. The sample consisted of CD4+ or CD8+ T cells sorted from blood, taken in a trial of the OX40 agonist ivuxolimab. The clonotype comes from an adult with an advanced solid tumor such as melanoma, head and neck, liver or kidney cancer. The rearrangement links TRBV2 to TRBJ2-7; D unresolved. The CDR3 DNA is TGTGCCAGCAGTGACGTTCGATCCTACGAGCAGTACTTC. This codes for CASSDVRSYEQYF.